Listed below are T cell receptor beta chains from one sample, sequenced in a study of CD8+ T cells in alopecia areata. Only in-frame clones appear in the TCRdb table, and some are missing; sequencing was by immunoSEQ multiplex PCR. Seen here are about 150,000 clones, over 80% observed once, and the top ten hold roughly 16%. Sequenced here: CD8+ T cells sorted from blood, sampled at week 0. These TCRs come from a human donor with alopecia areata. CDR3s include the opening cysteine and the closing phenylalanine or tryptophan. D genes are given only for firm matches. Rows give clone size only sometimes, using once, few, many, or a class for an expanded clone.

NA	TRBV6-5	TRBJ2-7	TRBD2	TGTGCCAGCAGCCCGGGGGGTATTTACTCCTACGAGCAGTACTTC	CASSPGGIYSYEQYF
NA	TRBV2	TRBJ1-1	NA	TGTGCCAGCAGTTACTCTAACAGAGGGGAGTACACTGAAGCTTTCTTT	CASSYSNRGEYTEAFF
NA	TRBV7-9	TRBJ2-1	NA	TGTGCCAGCAGCTTAGGACTCGACAGACAGTTCTTC	CASSLGLDRQFF
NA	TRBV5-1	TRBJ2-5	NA	TGCGCCAGCAGCTTGAGGGAGACCCAGTACTTC	CASSLRETQYF
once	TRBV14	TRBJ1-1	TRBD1	TGTGCCAGCAGCCAAGATCGGTGGACAGGGGGCAGGAGGACTGAAGCTTTCTTT	CASSQDRWTGGRRTEAFF
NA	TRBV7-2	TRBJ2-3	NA	TGTGCCAGCAGCTTAGTGGATTCGGGGTACGATACGCAGTATTTT	CASSLVDSGYDTQYF
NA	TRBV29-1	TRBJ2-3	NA	TGCAGCGTCCATACAGATACGCAGTATTTT	CSVHTDTQYF
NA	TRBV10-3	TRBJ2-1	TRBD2	TGTGCCATCAGCGCCGGGGAGGGAATGGACAATGAGCAGTTCTTC	CAISAGEGMDNEQFF
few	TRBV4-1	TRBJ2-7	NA	TGCGCCAGCAGCCAAGAACCCGAGGGGGAGCAGTACTTC	CASSQEPEGEQYF
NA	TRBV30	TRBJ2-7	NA	TGTGCCTGGAGGAACAGATCTTCCTACGAGCAGTACTTC	CAWRNRSSYEQYF
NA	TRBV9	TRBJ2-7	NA	TGTGCCAGCAGCGTAGCTACAGAGGGGACTGAGCAGTACTTC	CASSVATEGTEQYF